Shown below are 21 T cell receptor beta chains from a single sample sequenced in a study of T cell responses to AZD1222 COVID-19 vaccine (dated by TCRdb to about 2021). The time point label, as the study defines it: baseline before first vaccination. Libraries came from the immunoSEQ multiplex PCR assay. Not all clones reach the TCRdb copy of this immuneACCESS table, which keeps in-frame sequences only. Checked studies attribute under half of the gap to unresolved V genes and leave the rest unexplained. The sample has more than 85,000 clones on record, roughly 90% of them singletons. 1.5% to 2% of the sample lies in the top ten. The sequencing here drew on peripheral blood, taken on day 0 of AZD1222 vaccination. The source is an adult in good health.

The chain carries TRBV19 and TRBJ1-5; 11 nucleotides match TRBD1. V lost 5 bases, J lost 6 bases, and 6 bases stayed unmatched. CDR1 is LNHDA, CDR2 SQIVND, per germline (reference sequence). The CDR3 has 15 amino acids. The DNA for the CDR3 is TGTGCCAGTAGTCCCCCGGACAGGGGGCGTCAGCCCCAGCATTTT. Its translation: CASSPPDRGRQPQHF.

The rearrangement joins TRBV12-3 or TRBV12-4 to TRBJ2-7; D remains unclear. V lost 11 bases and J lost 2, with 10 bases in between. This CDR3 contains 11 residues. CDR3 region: CASGIPYEQYF. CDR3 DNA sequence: TGTGCCTCCGGCATTCCCTACGAGCAGTACTTC.

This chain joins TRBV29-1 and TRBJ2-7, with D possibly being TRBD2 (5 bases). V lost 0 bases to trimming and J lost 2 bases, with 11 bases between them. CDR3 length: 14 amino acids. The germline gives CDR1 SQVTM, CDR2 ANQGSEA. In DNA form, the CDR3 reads TGCAGCGTTGAAGATCCCGGGAAAACCTACGAGCAGTACTTC. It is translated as CSVEDPGKTYEQYF.

The CDR3 here is CASSVGASSSSNYGYTF. CDR3 coding DNA: TGTGCCAGCAGCGTAGGGGCTAGCTCCTCATCTAACTATGGCTACACCTTC. This sequence joins TRBV9 and TRBJ1-2; D ambiguous. Germline V gene sequence: CDR1 SGDLS, CDR2 YYNGEE. The CDR3 contains 17 residues. V was shortened by 0 bases and J by 0 bases, with 15 bases between the two germline ends.

CDR3 amino acids: CSVEGHVRAEAFF. The CDR3 coding sequence is TGCAGCGTTGAAGGACACGTACGAGCTGAAGCTTTCTTT. The gene calls are TRBV29-1 and TRBJ1-1; no firm D call. This CDR3 is built from 13 residues. CDR1 is SQVTM, CDR2 ANQGSEA, per germline. Trimming removed 1 base at V and 6 bases at J, with 12 bases between.

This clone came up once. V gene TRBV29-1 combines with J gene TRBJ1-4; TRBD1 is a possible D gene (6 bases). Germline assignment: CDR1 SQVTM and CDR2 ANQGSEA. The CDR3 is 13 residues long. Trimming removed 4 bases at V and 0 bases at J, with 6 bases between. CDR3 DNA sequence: TGCAGCGTTGGACAGGCAACTAATGAAAAACTGTTTTTT. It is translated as CSVGQATNEKLFF.

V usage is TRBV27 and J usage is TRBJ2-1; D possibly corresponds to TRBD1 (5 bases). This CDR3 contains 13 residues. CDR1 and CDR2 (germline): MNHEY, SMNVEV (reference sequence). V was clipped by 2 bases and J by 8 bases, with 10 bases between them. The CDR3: CASSLGRDYEQFF. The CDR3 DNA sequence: TGTGCCAGCAGTTTAGGCAGGGATTATGAGCAGTTCTTC.

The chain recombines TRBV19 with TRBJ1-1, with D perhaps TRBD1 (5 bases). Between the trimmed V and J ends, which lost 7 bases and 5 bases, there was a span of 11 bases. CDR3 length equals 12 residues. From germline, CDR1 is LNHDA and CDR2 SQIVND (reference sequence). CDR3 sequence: CASTAGTTEAFF. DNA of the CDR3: TGTGCCAGTACCGCAGGGACGACTGAAGCTTTCTTT.

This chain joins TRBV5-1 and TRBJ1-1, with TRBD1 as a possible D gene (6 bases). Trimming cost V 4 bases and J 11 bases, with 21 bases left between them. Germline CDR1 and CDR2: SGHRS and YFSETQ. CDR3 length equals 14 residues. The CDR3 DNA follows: TGCGCCAGCAGCCTAAGACAGGATCCCCCTAGGGCTTTCTTT. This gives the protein CASSLRQDPPRAFF.

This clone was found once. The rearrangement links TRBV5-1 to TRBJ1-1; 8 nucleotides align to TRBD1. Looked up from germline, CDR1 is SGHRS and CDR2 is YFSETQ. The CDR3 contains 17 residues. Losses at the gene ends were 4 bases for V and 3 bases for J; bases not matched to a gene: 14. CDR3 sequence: CASSPDRGRYGDTEAFF. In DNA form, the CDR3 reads TGCGCCAGCAGCCCTGACAGGGGTAGGTATGGGGACACTGAAGCTTTCTTT.

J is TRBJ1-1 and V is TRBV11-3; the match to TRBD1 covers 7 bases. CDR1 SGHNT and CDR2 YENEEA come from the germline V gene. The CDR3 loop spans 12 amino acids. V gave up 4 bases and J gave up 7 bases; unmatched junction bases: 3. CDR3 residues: CASSYRGDEAFF. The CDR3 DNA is TGTGCCAGCAGCTACAGGGGTGATGAAGCTTTCTTT.

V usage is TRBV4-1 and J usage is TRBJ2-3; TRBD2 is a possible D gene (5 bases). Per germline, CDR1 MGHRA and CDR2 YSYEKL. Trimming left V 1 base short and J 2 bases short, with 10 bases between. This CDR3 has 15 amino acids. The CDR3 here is CASSQGAGDTDTQYF. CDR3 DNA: TGCGCCAGCAGCCAAGGGGCCGGGGACACAGATACGCAGTATTTT.

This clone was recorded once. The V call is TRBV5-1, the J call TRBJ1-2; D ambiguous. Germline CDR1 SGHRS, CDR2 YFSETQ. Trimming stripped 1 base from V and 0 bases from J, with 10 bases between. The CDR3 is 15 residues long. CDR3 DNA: TGCGCCAGCAGCTTGTATGAGCCGGCTAACTATGGCTACACCTTC. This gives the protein CASSLYEPANYGYTF. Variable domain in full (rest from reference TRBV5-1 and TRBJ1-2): KAGVTQTPRYLIKTRGQQVTLSCSPISGHRSVSWYQQTPGQGLQFLFEYFSETQRNKGNFPGRFSGRQFSNSRSEMNVSTLELGDSALYLCASSLYEPANYGYTFGSGTRLTVV.

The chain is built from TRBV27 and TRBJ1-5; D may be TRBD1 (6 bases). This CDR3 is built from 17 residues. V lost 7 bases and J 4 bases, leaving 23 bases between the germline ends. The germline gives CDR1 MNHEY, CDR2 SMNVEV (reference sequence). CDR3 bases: TGTGCCAGCACCTCGAACCTAGCGGGGGCTCGAAATCAGCCCCAGCATTTT. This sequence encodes CASTSNLAGARNQPQHF.

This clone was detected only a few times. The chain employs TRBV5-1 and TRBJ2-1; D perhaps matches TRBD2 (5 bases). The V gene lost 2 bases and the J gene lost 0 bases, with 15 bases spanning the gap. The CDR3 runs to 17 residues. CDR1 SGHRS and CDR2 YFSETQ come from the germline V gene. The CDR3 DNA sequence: TGCGCCAGCAGCTTTGGACTGCCGAGGAGCTCCTACAATGAGCAGTTCTTC. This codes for CASSFGLPRSSYNEQFF.

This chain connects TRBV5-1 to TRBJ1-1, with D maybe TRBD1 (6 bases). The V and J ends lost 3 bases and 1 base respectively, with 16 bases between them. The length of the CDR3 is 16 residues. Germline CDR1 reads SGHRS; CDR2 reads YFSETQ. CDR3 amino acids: CASSSTLTGPNTEAFF. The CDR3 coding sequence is TGCGCCAGCAGCTCGACCCTGACAGGCCCGAACACTGAAGCTTTCTTT.

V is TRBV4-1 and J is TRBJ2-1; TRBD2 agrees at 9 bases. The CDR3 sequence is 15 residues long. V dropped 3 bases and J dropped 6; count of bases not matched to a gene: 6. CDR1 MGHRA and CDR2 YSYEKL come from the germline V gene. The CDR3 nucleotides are TGCGCCAGCAGCCAGTCAGCGGGGGGCGGCAATGAGCAGTTCTTC. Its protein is CASSQSAGGGNEQFF.

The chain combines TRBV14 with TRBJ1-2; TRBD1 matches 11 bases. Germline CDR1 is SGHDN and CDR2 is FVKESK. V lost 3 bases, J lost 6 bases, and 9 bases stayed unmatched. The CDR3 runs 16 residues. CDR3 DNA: TGTGCCAGCAGCCACCCCGGACAGGGGGCTTTGGATGGCTACACCTTC. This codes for CASSHPGQGALDGYTF.

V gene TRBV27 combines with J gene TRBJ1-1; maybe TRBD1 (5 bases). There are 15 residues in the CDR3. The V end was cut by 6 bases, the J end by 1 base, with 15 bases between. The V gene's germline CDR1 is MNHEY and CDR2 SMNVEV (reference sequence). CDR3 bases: TGTGCCAGCAGACCGTCTGGGGCCGGGAACACTGAAGCTTTCTTT. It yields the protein CASRPSGAGNTEAFF.

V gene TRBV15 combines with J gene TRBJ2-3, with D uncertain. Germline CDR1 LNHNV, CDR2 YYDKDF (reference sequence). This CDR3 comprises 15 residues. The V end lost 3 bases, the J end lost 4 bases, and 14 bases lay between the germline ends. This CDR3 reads CATSRARSGPDTQYF. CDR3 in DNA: TGTGCCACCAGCAGGGCTCGTTCAGGTCCAGATACGCAGTATTTT.

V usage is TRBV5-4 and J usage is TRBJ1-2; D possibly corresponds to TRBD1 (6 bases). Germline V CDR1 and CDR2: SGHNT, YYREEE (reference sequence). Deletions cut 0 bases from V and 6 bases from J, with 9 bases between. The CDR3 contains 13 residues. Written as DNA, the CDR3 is TGTGCCAGCAGCTTGGACAGGGAGAATGGCTACACCTTC. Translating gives CASSLDRENGYTF. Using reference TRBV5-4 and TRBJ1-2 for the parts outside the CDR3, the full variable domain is ETGVTQSPTHLIKTRGQQVTLRCSSQSGHNTVSWYQQALGQGPQFIFQYYREEENGRGNFPPRFSGLQFPNYSSELNVNALELDDSALYLCASSLDRENGYTFGSGTRLTVV.